Following are 5 T cell receptor beta chains from one sample sequenced in a study of shared clonotypes between healthy human individuals. Repertoires were generated with immunoSEQ multiplex PCR, while TCRdb's copy carries only in-frame clones and drops some. The sample consists of just over 2,000,000 clones, roughly 96% of them appearing once. Sequencing used naive CD4+ T cells sorted from blood. This sample's subset: CD45RA+ positively selected. Receptors originate from a man aged 18 to 29 in good health.

The gene calls are TRBV30 and TRBJ1-4; D is ambiguous. Germline assignment: CDR1 GTSNPN and CDR2 SVGIG (reference sequence). This CDR3 contains 13 residues. Trimming left V 2 bases short and J 8 bases short, with 12 bases between. CDR3 region: CAWSLDGWEKLFF. The DNA of the CDR3 is TGTGCCTGGAGTCTGGACGGATGGGAAAAACTGTTTTTT.

The genes are TRBV2 and TRBJ1-3; 9 bases are a match to TRBD1. Germline lookup yields CDR1 SNHLY and CDR2 FYNNEI. The length of the CDR3 is 14 residues. V shed 8 bases, J shed 0 bases, and the junction held 2 bases outside the gene matches. The CDR3 reads CASGQGSSGNTIYF. CDR3 in DNA: TGTGCCAGCGGACAGGGGAGCTCTGGAAACACCATATATTTT.

The chain joins TRBV10-2 to TRBJ2-7, with 9 bases that match TRBD1. CDR3 length: 14 residues. The V gene end was trimmed by 6 bases and the J gene end by 5 bases; junction bases not matched to a gene: 8. CDR1 and CDR2 (germline): WSHSY, SAAADI. CDR3 nucleotides: TGCGCCAGCAGCCAACAGGGGGCGAGGAACGAGCAGTACTTC. As protein: CASSQQGARNEQYF.

The V and J genes are TRBV25-1 and TRBJ2-5; D remains ambiguous. The CDR3 loop spans 13 amino acids. Germline V gene sequence: CDR1 MGHDK, CDR2 SYGVNS. V lost 2 bases and J lost 5, with 9 bases in between. Here the CDR3 reads CASSEISRETQYF. In nucleotides, the CDR3 is TGTGCCAGCAGTGAAATCTCCAGGGAGACCCAGTACTTC.

Only a few counts were recorded for this clone. The V and J genes are TRBV7-9 and TRBJ1-2; 7 bases map to TRBD1. J gave up 6 bases and V 6 bases, and 7 bases lay outside the gene matches. This CDR3 is built from 13 residues. Germline V gene sequence: CDR1 SEHNR, CDR2 FQNEAQ (reference sequence). The CDR3 bases are TGTGCCAGCAGTTTAACCGGGACAGATGGCTACACCTTC. Amino acids: CASSLTGTDGYTF.